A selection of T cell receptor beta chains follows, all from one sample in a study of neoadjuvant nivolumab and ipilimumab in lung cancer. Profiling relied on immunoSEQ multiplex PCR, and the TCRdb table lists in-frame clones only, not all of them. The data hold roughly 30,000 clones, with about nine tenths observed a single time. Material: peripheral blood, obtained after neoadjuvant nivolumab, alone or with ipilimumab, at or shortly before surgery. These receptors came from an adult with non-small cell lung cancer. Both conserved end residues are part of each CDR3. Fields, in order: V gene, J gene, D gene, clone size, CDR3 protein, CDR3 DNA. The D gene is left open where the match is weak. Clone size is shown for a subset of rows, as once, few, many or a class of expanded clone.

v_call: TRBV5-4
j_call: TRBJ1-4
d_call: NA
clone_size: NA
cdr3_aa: CASSLDSSAEKLFF
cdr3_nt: TGTGCCAGCAGCTTGGACTCCTCGGCAGAAAAACTGTTTTTT

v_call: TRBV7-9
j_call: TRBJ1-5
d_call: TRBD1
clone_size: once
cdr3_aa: CASSAGTGNQPQHF
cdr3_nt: TGTGCCAGCAGCGCCGGGACAGGCAATCAGCCCCAGCATTTT

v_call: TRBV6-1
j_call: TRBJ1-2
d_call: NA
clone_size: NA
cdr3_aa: CASLARSNYGYTF
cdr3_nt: TGTGCCAGCCTGGCCAGGAGTAACTATGGCTACACCTTC

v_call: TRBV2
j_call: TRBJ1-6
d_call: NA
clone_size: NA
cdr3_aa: CASKRGDSPLHF
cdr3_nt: TGTGCCTCAAAGAGGGGGGATTCACCCCTCCACTTT

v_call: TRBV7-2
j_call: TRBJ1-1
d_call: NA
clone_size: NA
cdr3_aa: CASSPRGNPGNTEAFF
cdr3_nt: TGTGCCAGCAGCCCAAGGGGGAACCCGGGGAACACTGAAGCTTTCTTT

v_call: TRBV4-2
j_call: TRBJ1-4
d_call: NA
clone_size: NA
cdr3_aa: CASSQGAWAGGYEKLFF
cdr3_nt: TGTGCCAGCAGCCAAGGTGCGTGGGCGGGAGGCTATGAAAAACTGTTTTTT

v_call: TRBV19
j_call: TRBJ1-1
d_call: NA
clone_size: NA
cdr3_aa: CASSDGQRVLAEAFF
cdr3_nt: TGTGCCAGTAGTGACGGTCAACGAGTGCTCGCTGAAGCTTTCTTT

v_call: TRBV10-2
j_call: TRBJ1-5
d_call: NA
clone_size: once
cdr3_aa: CASSVAPGSNQPQHF
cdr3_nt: TGCGCCAGCAGTGTGGCCCCGGGGAGCAATCAGCCCCAGCATTTT

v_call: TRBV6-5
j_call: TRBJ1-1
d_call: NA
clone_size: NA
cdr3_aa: CASTLGGDTEAFF
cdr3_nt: TGTGCCAGCACCCTCGGGGGCGACACTGAAGCTTTCTTT

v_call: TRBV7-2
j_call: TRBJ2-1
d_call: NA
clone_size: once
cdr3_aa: CASSLEVQYNEQFF
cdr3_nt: TGTGCCAGCAGCTTAGAGGTTCAATACAATGAGCAGTTCTTC

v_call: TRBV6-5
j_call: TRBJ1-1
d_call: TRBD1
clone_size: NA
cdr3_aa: CASSRTGDTEAFF
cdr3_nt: TGTGCCAGCAGCCGCACAGGGGATACTGAAGCTTTCTTT

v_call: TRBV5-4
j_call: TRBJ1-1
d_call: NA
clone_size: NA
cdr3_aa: CASSGRGNTEAFF
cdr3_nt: TGTGCCAGCAGCGGTAGGGGAAACACTGAAGCTTTCTTT

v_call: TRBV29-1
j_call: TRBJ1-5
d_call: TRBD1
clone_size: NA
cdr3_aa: CSVTGGRDQPQHF
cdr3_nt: TGCAGCGTTACAGGGGGCCGGGATCAGCCCCAGCATTTT

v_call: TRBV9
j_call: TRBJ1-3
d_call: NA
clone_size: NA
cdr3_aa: CASSVGVGNTIYF
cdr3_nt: TGTGCCAGCAGCGTGGGCGTAGGAAACACCATATATTTT

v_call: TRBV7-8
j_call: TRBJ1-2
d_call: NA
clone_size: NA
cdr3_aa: CASSLVGQVGGGYTF
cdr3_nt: TGTGCCAGCAGCTTAGTAGGGCAGGTCGGAGGTGGCTACACCTTC

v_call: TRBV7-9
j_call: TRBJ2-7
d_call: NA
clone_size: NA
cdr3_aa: CASSLGLTGWYQYF
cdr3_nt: TGTGCCAGCAGCTTGGGACTGACAGGATGGTATCAGTACTTC

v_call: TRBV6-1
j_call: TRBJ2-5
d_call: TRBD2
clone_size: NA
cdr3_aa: CASSVSSGGAEETQYF
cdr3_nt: TGTGCCAGCAGTGTGTCTAGCGGGGGGGCCGAAGAGACCCAGTACTTC

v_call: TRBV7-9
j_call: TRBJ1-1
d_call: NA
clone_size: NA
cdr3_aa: CASLQQGRPDSTEAFF
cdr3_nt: TGTGCCAGCCTGCAACAGGGAAGGCCGGACTCCACTGAAGCTTTCTTT

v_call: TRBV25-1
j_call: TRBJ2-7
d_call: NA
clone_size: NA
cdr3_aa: CASSETTGEQYF
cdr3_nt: TGTGCCAGCAGTGAGACTACGGGGGAGCAGTACTTC

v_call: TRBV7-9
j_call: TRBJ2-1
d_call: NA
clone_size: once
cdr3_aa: CASSLTREQFF
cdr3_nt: TGTGCCAGCAGCTTAACCCGGGAGCAGTTCTTC

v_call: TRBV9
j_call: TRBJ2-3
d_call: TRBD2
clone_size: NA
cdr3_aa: CASTGLADTDTQYF
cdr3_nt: TGTGCCAGCACAGGACTAGCAGACACAGATACGCAGTATTTT

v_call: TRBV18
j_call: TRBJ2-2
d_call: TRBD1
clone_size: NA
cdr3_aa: CASSLSGTGNGELFF
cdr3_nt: TGTGCCAGCTCACTCTCCGGGACAGGGAACGGGGAGCTGTTTTTT

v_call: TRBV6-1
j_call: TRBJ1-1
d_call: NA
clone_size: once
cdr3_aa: CASRTEEAFF
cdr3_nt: TGTGCCAGCCGGACGGAGGAAGCTTTCTTT

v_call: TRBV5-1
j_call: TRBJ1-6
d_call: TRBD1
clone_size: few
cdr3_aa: CASSLKGQGGSPLHF
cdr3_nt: TGCGCCAGCAGCTTGAAAGGGCAGGGGGGATCACCCCTCCACTTT

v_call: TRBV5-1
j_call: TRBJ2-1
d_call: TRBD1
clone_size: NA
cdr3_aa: CASSLRLGGQGSYNEQFF
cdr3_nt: TGCGCCAGCAGCTTGCGGCTAGGAGGACAGGGGAGCTACAATGAGCAGTTCTTC

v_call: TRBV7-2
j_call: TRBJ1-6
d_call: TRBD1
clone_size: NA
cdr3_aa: CASSSRDRGSPLHF
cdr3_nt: TGTGCCAGCAGTTCGAGGGACAGGGGTTCACCCCTCCACTTT

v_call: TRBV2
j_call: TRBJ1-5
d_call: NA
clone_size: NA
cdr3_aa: CASQNREGQPQHF
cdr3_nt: TGTGCCAGCCAAAACAGGGAGGGGCAGCCCCAGCATTTT

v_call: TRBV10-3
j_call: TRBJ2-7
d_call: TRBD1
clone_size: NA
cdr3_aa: CATDRGQGDEQYF
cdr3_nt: TGTGCCACAGATAGGGGACAGGGGGACGAGCAGTACTTC

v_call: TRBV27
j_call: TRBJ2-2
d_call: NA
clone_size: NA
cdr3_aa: CASGTFPNTGELFF
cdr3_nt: TGTGCCAGCGGTACATTTCCGAACACCGGGGAGCTGTTTTTT

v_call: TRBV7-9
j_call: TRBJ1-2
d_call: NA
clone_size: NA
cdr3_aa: CASSRDIDYGYTF
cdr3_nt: TGTGCCAGCAGCCGGGACATTGACTATGGCTACACCTTC

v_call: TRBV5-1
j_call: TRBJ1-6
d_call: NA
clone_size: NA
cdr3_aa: CASSVGIFGQYNSPLHF
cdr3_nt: TGCGCCAGCAGCGTTGGGATATTCGGGCAATATAATTCACCCCTCCACTTT

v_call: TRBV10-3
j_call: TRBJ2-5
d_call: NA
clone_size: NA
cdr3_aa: CAISGGGVGGGETQYF
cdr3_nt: TGTGCCATCAGTGGGGGTGGGGTCGGTGGTGGAGAGACCCAGTACTTC

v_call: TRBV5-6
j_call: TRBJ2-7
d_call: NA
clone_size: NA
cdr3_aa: CASSLNYEQYF
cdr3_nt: TGTGCCAGCAGCTTAAATTACGAGCAGTACTTC

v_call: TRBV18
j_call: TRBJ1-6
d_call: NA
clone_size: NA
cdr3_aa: CASSRAENSPLHF
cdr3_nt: TGTGCCAGCTCACGTGCAGAAAATTCACCCCTCCACTTT

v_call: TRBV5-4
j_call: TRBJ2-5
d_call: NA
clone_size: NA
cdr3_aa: CASSSHDRKRETQYF
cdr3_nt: TGTGCCAGCAGCTCCCACGACAGGAAGCGAGAGACCCAGTACTTC

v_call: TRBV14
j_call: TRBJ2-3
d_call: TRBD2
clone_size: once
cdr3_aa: CASSQIRTSGRSTDTQYF
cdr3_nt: TGTGCCAGCAGTCAAATTAGGACTAGCGGACGTAGCACAGATACGCAGTATTTT

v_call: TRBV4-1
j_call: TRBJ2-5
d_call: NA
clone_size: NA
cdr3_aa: CASSPTGLTQYF
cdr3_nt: TGCGCCAGCAGCCCCACAGGGTTAACCCAGTACTTC

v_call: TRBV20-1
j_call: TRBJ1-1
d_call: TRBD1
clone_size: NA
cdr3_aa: CSATDRVEAFF
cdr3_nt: TGCAGTGCTACGGACAGGGTGGAAGCTTTCTTT

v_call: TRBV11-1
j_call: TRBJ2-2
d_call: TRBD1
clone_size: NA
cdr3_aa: CASSLQGALAGELFF
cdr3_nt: TGTGCCAGCAGCTTACAGGGGGCTCTCGCCGGGGAGCTGTTTTTT

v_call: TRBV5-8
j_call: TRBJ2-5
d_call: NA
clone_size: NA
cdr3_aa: CASRLRGQETQYF
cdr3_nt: TGTGCCAGCAGGTTGCGGGGACAAGAGACCCAGTACTTC

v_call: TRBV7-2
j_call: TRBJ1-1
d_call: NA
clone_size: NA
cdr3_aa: CASSLSQGRTEAFF
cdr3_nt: TGTGCCAGCAGCTTGAGTCAGGGGAGGACTGAAGCTTTCTTT

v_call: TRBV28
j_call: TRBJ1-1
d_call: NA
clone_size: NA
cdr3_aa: CASSKDSSMNTEAFF
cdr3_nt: TGTGCCAGCAGTAAAGACAGCTCTATGAACACTGAAGCTTTCTTT

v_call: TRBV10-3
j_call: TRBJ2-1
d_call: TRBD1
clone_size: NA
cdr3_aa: CAISASGRGFRDEQFF
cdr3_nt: TGTGCCATCAGTGCGTCGGGCAGGGGGTTTCGGGATGAGCAGTTCTTC

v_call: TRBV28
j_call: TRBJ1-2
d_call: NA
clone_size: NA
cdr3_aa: CASSLMLADYGYTF
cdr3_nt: TGTGCCAGCAGTTTAATGCTGGCGGACTATGGCTACACCTTC

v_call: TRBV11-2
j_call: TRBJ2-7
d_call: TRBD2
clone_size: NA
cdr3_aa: CASSLGSSGGYEQYF
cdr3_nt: TGTGCCAGCAGCTTAGGGTCTAGCGGGGGTTACGAGCAGTACTTC

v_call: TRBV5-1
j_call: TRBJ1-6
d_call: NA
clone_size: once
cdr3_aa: CASSLAGGVNSPLHF
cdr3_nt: TGCGCCAGCAGCTTGGCCGGGGGAGTAAATTCACCCCTCCACTTT

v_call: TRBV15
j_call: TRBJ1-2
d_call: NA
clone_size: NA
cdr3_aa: CATRLPTGTPEYGYTF
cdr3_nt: TGTGCCACCCGCCTTCCAACAGGGACTCCTGAGTATGGCTACACCTTC